Listed here are 9 T cell receptor beta chains from one sample, sequenced in a study of naive and memory T cell subsets. Described treatment: skin biopsy from PPD injection site in Mantoux-positive individual. The library had UMIs added by 3' ligation of an oligonucleotide to TCR cDNA. Four PCR rounds used nested alpha and beta constant region primers plus the SP2 primer. Using its own MiXCR run on the UMI-ligation and nested PCR reads, TCRdb lists one record per CDR3 protein. Of more than 20,000 distinct CDR3 sequences listed, approximately 6.5% were seen once; the top ten hold 6.2%. The sequencing here drew on skin, taken from a tuberculin skin test site. All receptors derive from an adult in good health.

This clonotype has just a few counts. The J gene is TRBJ1-1, the V gene TRBV5-5; no definite D call. V gave up 1 base and J gave up 0 bases, with 13 bases separating them. This CDR3 has 16 amino acids. Germline V gene lookup returns CDR1 SGHKS and CDR2 YYEKEE (reference sequence). The CDR3 loop reads CASSLRSSKVNTEAFF. CDR3 nucleotide sequence: TGTGCCAGCAGCTTGCGATCCTCGAAGGTGAACACTGAAGCTTTCTTT.

Ten or more counts support this clonotype. The rearrangement links TRBV5-4 to TRBJ2-5, with 8 bases aligning to TRBD1. Germline CDR1 is SGHNT and CDR2 is YYREEE (reference sequence). V gave up 5 bases and J gave up 4 bases; unmatched junction bases: 7. The CDR3 is 14 residues long. The CDR3 DNA follows: TGTGCCAGCAGTTTTACAGGGGGGAGAGAGACCCAGTACTTC. Encoded protein: CASSFTGGRETQYF.

This clonotype is medium-sized (0.01 to 0.1%) in the sample. This rearrangement joins TRBV7-2 to TRBJ2-7; D possibly matches TRBD1 or TRBD2 (5 bases each). The germline V and J ends were trimmed by 1 base and 2 bases, with 27 bases remaining between them. The CDR3 has 20 residues. CDR1 and CDR2 from the germline V gene are SGHTA and FQGNSA. CDR3 protein: CASSLVWGLAPGRGTYEQYF. The CDR3 nucleotides are TGTGCCAGCAGCTTAGTATGGGGCCTCGCTCCGGGACGCGGCACCTACGAGCAGTACTTC.

The rearrangement uses TRBV28 and TRBJ1-1, with D maybe TRBD1 (6 bases). V was shortened by 8 bases and J by 8 bases, with 12 bases between the two germline ends. There are 11 residues in the CDR3. In germline, CDR1 is MDHEN, CDR2 SYDVKM. CDR3 nucleotide sequence: TGTGCCAGCGGGGATCAGGGGGAAGCTTTCTTT. This translates into CASGDQGEAFF.

In this sample, this clonotype is large. The chain couples TRBV28 to TRBJ2-2, with TRBD2 matching over 7 bases. Germline V gene data show CDR1 as MDHEN and CDR2 as SYDVKM. The CDR3 has 14 amino acids. The V segment lost 6 bases and the J segment 6 bases; nucleotides outside the gene matches: 7. CDR3 region: CASSRTSAAGELFF. The CDR3 DNA follows: TGTGCCAGCAGCCGCACTAGCGCGGCCGGGGAGCTGTTTTTT.

This clonotype was recorded a few times. J is TRBJ2-1 and V is TRBV7-8; D is perhaps TRBD1 or TRBD2 (5 bases each). Trimming left V 5 bases short and J 5 bases short, with 22 bases between. The germline V gene has CDR1 SGHVS and CDR2 FQNEAQ. The CDR3 has 17 amino acids. The CDR3 DNA follows: TGTGCCAGCAGCCCGAGGGCGTCCGGGACGGTCGACAATGAGCAGTTCTTC. The encoded protein is CASSPRASGTVDNEQFF.

This clonotype was picked up a small number of times. CDR3 amino acids: CASSSGGVTILYNEQFF. Written as DNA, the CDR3 is TGTGCCAGCAGCTCCGGTGGGGTGACAATTCTTTACAATGAGCAGTTCTTC. The rearrangement links TRBV7-2 to TRBJ2-1, with D unresolved. V lost 4 bases to trimming and J lost 4 bases, with 20 bases between them. The CDR3 loop spans 17 amino acids. Germline V lookup: CDR1 SGHTA, CDR2 FQGNSA.

Ten or more counts support this clonotype. The V and J genes are TRBV28 and TRBJ1-4; D is ambiguous. This CDR3 contains 14 residues. The V end was cut by 3 bases, the J end by 7 bases, with 12 bases between. Germline V gene lookup returns CDR1 MDHEN and CDR2 SYDVKM. CDR3 in amino acids: CASSFGLRGEKLFF. The CDR3 nucleotides are TGTGCCAGCAGTTTCGGGTTGCGGGGTGAAAAACTGTTTTTT. Using reference TRBV28 and TRBJ1-4 for the parts outside the CDR3, the full variable domain is DVKVTQSSRYLVKRTGEKVFLECVQDMDHENMFWYRQDPGLGLRLIYFSYDVKMKEKGDIPEGYSVSREKKERFSLILESASTNQTSMYLCASSFGLRGEKLFFGSGTQLSVL.

This clonotype counts as medium-sized. This rearrangement joins TRBV28 to TRBJ2-4, with D possibly being TRBD1 (5 bases). Trimming left V 10 bases short and J 0 bases short, with 19 bases between. CDR3 length: 16 residues. Per the germline V gene, CDR1 is MDHEN and CDR2 is SYDVKM. CDR3: CATHPGNHLAKNIQYF. The CDR3 DNA is TGTGCCACACACCCAGGGAACCACCTAGCCAAAAACATTCAGTACTTC.